The 4 T cell receptor beta chains presented below share a single source sample, sequenced in a study of glioma-infiltrating T cells. Amplification of TCR alpha and beta CDR3 regions from RNA used iRepertoire nested multiplex PCR. TCRdb reanalysed the multiplex PCR reads using MiXCR and keeps one entry per CDR3 protein. The top ten clones hold 12% of a sample with 400,000 or so distinct CDR3 sequences, 35% to 45% of them seen once. Sequences were obtained from glioma tissue, nonneoplastic brain tissue, or PBMCs (not recorded which). These receptors were taken from a human donor with low-grade glioma or glioblastoma, undergoing nonglioma brain surgery, or in good health (not recorded which).

The chain is built from TRBV3-1 and TRBJ2-3; possible D gene TRBD2, 5 bases. In germline, CDR1 is LGHDT, CDR2 YNNKEL (reference sequence). Trimming removed 4 bases at V and 2 bases at J, with 13 bases between. CDR3 length: 15 residues. CDR3 residues: CASSLDLSVTDTQYF. CDR3 nucleotides: TGTGCCAGCAGCCTCGATCTTAGCGTCACAGATACGCAGTATTTT.

The J gene is TRBJ2-1, the V gene TRBV2; TRBD1 is a possible D gene (5 bases). Per germline, CDR1 SNHLY and CDR2 FYNNEI. The V gene lost 2 bases and the J gene lost 8 bases, with 13 bases spanning the gap. The CDR3 totals 14 residues. The CDR3 protein is CASSERGTGYEQFF. CDR3 sequence (DNA): TGTGCCAGCAGTGAAAGGGGTACCGGTTATGAGCAGTTCTTC.

This clonotype was detected a few times. The chain links TRBV18 to TRBJ2-3; D may be TRBD1 or TRBD2 (5 bases each). The germline V gene has CDR1 KGHSH and CDR2 LQKENI. This CDR3 is built from 18 residues. Trimming stripped 4 bases from V and 1 base from J, with 21 bases between. The CDR3 spells CASSLNTGTMEGTDTQYF. CDR3 bases: TGTGCCAGCTCACTCAACACCGGGACCATGGAAGGCACAGATACGCAGTATTTT.

This sequence joins TRBV11-1 and TRBJ2-7, with a tentative D call TRBD1 (8 bases). This CDR3 has 16 amino acids. Germline V gene data show CDR1 as SGHAT and CDR2 as FQDESV (reference sequence). Trimming removed 5 bases at V and 2 bases at J, with 19 bases between. The CDR3 reads CASSPLTGGATYEQYF. In nucleotides, the CDR3 is TGTGCCAGCAGCCCCCTTACAGGGGGGGCCACCTACGAGCAGTACTTC.